The 5 T cell receptor beta chains below all came from one sample that was sequenced in a study of response to subunit inactivated influenza vaccine. In TCRdb, the RT-PCR reads were re-called with MiXCR into one record per CDR3 protein. This repertoire shows under 200,000 distinct CDR3 sequences, 9.5% to 15% found once; its top ten account for around 32%. These records were also assigned to another study, of T cells expressing NK-cell markers. From that paper: Scientists made TCR beta cDNA using 5'RACE template switching with UMIs.

The sample here was CD8+ T cells sorted from PBMCs, taken approximately 12 days after vaccination. All receptors derive from a man aged 50 or older who received an inactivated influenza vaccine.

This clonotype has a count of ten or more. The V call is TRBV6-1, the J call TRBJ2-3; D is perhaps TRBD2 (6 bases). The CDR3 loop spans 15 amino acids. Germline CDR1 reads MNHNS; CDR2 reads SASEGT. Trimming took off 1 base at V and 0 bases at J, with 8 bases between the two ends. In nucleotides, the CDR3 is TGTGCCAGCAGTGAAGTAACTAGCAGCACAGATACGCAGTATTTT. It specifies CASSEVTSSTDTQYF.

This clonotype was seen a handful of times. This rearrangement joins TRBV20-1 to TRBJ2-1; 7 bases align to TRBD1. CDR3 length: 15 amino acids. CDR1 and CDR2 from the germline V gene are DFQATT and SNEGSKA (reference sequence). CDR3 coding DNA: TGCGCCCCTAGGACAGGACGTGGGGAATACAATGAGCAGTTCTTC. It is translated as CAPRTGRGEYNEQFF.

This clonotype was detected ten times or more. The genes are TRBV27 and TRBJ2-1, with D possibly being TRBD2 (5 bases). Germline CDR1 is MNHEY and CDR2 is SMNVEV (reference sequence). With 4 bases removed from V and 13 bases from J, the gap between germline ends came to 11 bases. The CDR3 is made up of 11 amino acids. The CDR3 loop reads CASSSTGIQFF. As DNA, the CDR3 is TGTGCCAGCAGTTCTACCGGGATCCAGTTCTTC.

This chain joins TRBV24-1 and TRBJ2-2; D is perhaps TRBD1 (5 bases). Trimming removed 5 bases at V and 7 bases at J, with 10 bases between. This CDR3 has 13 residues. CDR1 is KGHDR, CDR2 SFDVKD, per germline. CDR3 sequence reads: CATSVGRGGELFF. The CDR3 nucleotides are TGTGCCACCAGTGTGGGGCGCGGCGGGGAGCTGTTTTTT.

V gene TRBV7-6 combines with J gene TRBJ1-1; no clear D gene. The germline V gene encodes CDR1 SGHVS and CDR2 FNYEAQ. The CDR3 loop spans 17 amino acids. The V end was cut by 5 bases, the J end by 3 bases, with 22 bases between. The CDR3 sequence: CASSNLGPGVVYTEAFF. Written as DNA, the CDR3 is TGTGCCAGCAGCAACTTAGGCCCTGGGGTAGTTTACACTGAAGCTTTCTTT.